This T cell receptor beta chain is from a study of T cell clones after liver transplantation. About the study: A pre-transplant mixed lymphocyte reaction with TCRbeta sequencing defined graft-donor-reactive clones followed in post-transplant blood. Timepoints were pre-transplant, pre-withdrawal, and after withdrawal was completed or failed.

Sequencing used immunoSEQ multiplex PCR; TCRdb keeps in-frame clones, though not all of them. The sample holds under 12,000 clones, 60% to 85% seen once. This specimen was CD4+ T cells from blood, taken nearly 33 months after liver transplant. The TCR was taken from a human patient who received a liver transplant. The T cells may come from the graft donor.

DNA for the CDR3: TGTGCCAGTAGTATCGCCAGGGACAGGGGATACTCCACTGAAGCTTTCTTT. It yields the protein CASSIARDRGYSTEAFF. The rearrangement uses TRBV19 and TRBJ1-1; TRBD1 agrees at 10 bases. Germline assignment: CDR1 LNHDA and CDR2 SQIVND (reference sequence). The trim removed 3 bases at V and 4 bases at J, leaving 11 bases unmatched. The CDR3 is 17 residues long.